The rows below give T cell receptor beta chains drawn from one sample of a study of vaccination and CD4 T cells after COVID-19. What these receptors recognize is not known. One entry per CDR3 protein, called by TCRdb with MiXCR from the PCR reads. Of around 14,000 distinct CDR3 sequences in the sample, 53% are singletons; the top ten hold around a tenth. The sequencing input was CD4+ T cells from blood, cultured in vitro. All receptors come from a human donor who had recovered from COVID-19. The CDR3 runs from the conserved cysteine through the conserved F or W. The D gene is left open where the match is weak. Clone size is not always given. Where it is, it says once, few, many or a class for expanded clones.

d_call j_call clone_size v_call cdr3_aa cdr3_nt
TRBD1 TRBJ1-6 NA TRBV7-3 CASSFGQGGNSPLHF TGTGCCAGCAGCTTTGGACAGGGCGGGAATTCACCCCTCCACTTT
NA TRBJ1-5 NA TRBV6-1 CASSEVSTRNQPQHF TGTGCCAGCAGTGAAGTAAGTACCCGCAATCAGCCCCAGCATTTT
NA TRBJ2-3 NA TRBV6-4 CASSADSFATDTQYF TGTGCCAGCAGTGCGGATAGTTTCGCCACAGATACGCAGTATTTT
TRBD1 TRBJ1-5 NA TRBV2 CASSERQGAMSNQPQHF TGTGCCAGCAGTGAGAGGCAGGGGGCAATGAGCAATCAACCCCAGCATTTT
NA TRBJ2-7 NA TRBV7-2 CASSLDQGGEQYF TGTGCCAGCAGCTTAGACCAGGGGGGCGAGCAGTACTTC
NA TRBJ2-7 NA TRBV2 CASSVGVLSGEQYF TGTGCCAGCAGTGTGGGTGTCCTTAGCGGCGAGCAGTACTTC
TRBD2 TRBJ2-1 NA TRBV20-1 CSAAGTTPNEQFF TGCAGTGCAGCCGGGACTACCCCCAATGAGCAGTTCTTC
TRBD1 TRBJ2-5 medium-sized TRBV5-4 CASSGVGTGAETQYF TGTGCCAGCAGCGGCGTCGGGACAGGGGCCGAGACCCAGTACTTC
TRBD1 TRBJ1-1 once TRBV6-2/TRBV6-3 CASRQQGWIRMNTEAFF TGTGCCAGCAGACAACAGGGGTGGATCCGCATGAACACTGAAGCTTTCTTT
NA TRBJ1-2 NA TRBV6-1 CASSAPGTVYGYTF TGTGCCAGCAGTGCCCCCGGGACGGTATATGGCTACACCTTC
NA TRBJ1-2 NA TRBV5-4 CASSLLTDANYGYTF TGTGCCAGCAGCTTGCTCACAGACGCTAACTATGGCTACACCTTC
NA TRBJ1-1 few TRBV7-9 CASSAQDWGTEAFF TGTGCCAGCAGCGCACAGGACTGGGGCACTGAAGCTTTCTTT
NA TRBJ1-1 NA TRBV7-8 CASSFFLVRDAEAFF TGTGCCAGCAGCTTCTTTTTGGTACGGGACGCTGAAGCTTTCTTT
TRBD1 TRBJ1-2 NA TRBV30 CAWSLTGVVGYTF TGTGCCTGGAGCCTTACAGGGGTTGTTGGCTACACCTTC
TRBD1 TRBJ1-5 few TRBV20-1 CSARALARRTGNQPQHF TGCAGTGCTAGAGCCCTAGCTAGGAGGACAGGGAATCAGCCCCAGCATTTT
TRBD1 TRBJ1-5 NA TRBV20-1 CSAHRGSNQPQHF TGCAGTGCTCACAGGGGGAGCAATCAGCCCCAGCATTTT
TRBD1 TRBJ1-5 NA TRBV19 CASSGPGGRGQPQHF TGTGCCAGTAGTGGTCCAGGGGGGCGCGGTCAGCCCCAGCATTTT
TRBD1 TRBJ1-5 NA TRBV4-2 CASSQGQGNSNQPQHF TGTGCCAGCAGCCAAGGACAGGGGAATAGCAATCAGCCCCAGCATTTT